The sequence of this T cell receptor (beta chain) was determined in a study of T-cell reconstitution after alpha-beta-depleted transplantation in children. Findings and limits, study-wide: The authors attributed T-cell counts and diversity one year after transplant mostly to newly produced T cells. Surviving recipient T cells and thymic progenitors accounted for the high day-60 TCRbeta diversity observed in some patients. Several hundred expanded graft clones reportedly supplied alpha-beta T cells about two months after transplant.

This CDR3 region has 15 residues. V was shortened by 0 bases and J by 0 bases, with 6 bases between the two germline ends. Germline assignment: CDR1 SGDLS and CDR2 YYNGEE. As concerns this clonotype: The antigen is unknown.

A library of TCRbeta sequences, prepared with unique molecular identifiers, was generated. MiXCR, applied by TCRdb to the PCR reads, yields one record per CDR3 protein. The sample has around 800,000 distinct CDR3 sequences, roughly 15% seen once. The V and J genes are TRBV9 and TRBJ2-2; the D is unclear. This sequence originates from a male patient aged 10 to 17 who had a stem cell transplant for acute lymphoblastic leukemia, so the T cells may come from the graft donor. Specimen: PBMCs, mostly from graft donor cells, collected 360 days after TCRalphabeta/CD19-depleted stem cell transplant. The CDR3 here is CASSVAATNTGELFF. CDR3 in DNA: TGTGCCAGCAGCGTAGCGGCCACGAACACCGGGGAGCTGTTTTTT.